Here is one TCR beta chain with its context. This record belongs to a study of beta chain features in type 1 diabetes. Sorting based on CD45RO/CCR7/CD25/CD127/CD95/CD27 separated CD4+ naive, central memory, regulatory and stem cell-like memory cells. From germline, CDR1 is ENHRY and CDR2 SYGVKD. The CDR3 loop spans 14 amino acids. J gave up 2 bases and V 6 bases, and 5 bases lay outside the gene matches. Expressed TCRB transcripts got sequenced, as all isolated RNA was reverse transcribed. Reads from naive, central memory and regulatory T cell samples averaged around 3.7 million. Measured with immunoSEQ multiplex PCR; TCRdb has only the in-frame clones, and not every one. Here the sample spans roughly 170,000 clones, 10% to 15% being singletons.

The J gene is TRBJ2-5, the V gene TRBV10-3; 8 bases line up with TRBD2. The TCR was taken from a woman in her late teens or twenties in good health. The specimen was central memory CD4+ T cells from blood. As DNA, the CDR3 is TGTGCCATCAGCCCTGGGACTAGTCAAGAGACCCAGTACTTC. As protein: CAISPGTSQETQYF.